One and the same sample provided the 29 T cell receptor beta chains below, sequenced in a study of T cells and Merkel cell carcinoma outcomes. Clones were sequenced by immunoSEQ multiplex PCR, and TCRdb holds only the in-frame ones, with some missing. The table includes 10,000 or so clones, 95% to 96% detected once. Sequenced input: tumor tissue from Merkel cell carcinoma. These receptors all stem from a human donor with Merkel cell carcinoma.

V and J are TRBV11-3 and TRBJ1-1; 8 bases match TRBD1. The length of the CDR3 is 13 residues. V was pared by 6 bases and J by 4 bases, with 4 bases of the junction left unmatched. Germline CDR1 SGHNT, CDR2 YENEEA. The DNA for the CDR3 is TGTGCCAGCAGTTTTACAGGGGGCACTGAAGCTTTCTTT. Translated: CASSFTGGTEAFF.

The count of this clone is one. CDR3 region: CASSLVPPGTGDGETQYF. In DNA, the CDR3 is TGTGCCAGCAGCTTAGTTCCCCCAGGGACAGGGGATGGCGAGACCCAGTACTTC. The rearrangement joins TRBV7-7 to TRBJ2-5; 10 bases fit TRBD1. CDR3 length: 18 amino acids. From germline, CDR1 is SSHAT and CDR2 FNYEAQ (reference sequence). After removal of 1 base from V and 5 bases from J, the junction contained 13 bases not matched to a gene.

The chain uses TRBV28 and TRBJ1-5; TRBD1 is a possible D gene (6 bases). Germline-derived CDR1 and CDR2 are MDHEN and SYDVKM. V dropped 7 bases and J dropped 2 bases, with 15 bases sitting between them. The CDR3 contains 15 residues. CDR3 amino acids: CASTYVAGGNQPQHF. In nucleotides, the CDR3 is TGTGCCAGCACTTATGTGGCAGGGGGCAATCAGCCCCAGCATTTT.

The rearrangement links TRBV30 to TRBJ2-1, with D possibly being TRBD1 or TRBD2 (5 bases each). CDR3 size: 12 residues. Germline V gives CDR1 GTSNPN, CDR2 SVGIG (reference sequence). Trimming stripped 1 base from V and 11 bases from J, with 12 bases between. The CDR3 region is CAWSGTGTKQFF. In DNA form, the CDR3 reads TGTGCCTGGAGTGGGACCGGGACGAAGCAGTTCTTC.

This sequence joins TRBV7-3 and TRBJ2-5, with 8 positions matching TRBD2. This CDR3 spans 16 amino acids. J lost 1 base, V lost 3 bases, and 7 bases had no gene match. The V gene's germline CDR1 is SGHTA and CDR2 FQGTGA. CDR3 residues: CASSFRPGGGQETQYF. CDR3 in DNA: TGTGCCAGCAGCTTCCGACCCGGGGGGGGCCAAGAGACCCAGTACTTC.

V and J are TRBV6-1 and TRBJ2-7, with D perhaps matching TRBD1 (6 bases). Trimming removed 1 base from V and 6 bases from J, with 10 bases in between. CDR1 is MNHNS and CDR2 is SASEGT in the germline V gene. This CDR3 is 13 amino acids long. This CDR3 is CASSEGQVREQYF. Here the CDR3 DNA reads TGTGCCAGCAGTGAAGGACAGGTGCGCGAGCAGTACTTC.

The rearrangement links TRBV30 to TRBJ1-2; possibly TRBD1 for D (5 bases). The germline V gene encodes CDR1 GTSNPN and CDR2 SVGIG (reference sequence). The CDR3 has 14 residues. Trimming removed 0 bases at V and 2 bases at J, with 10 bases between. In DNA form, the CDR3 reads TGTGCCTGGAGTGTCGGCAGGGTGAACTATGGCTACACCTTC. Translated, it gives CAWSVGRVNYGYTF.

J is TRBJ1-2 and V is TRBV4-3; tentatively, D is TRBD1 (5 bases). Germline V gene sequence: CDR1 LGHNA, CDR2 YSLEER. With 3 bases removed from V and 8 bases from J, the gap between germline ends came to 7 bases. CDR3 length: 11 residues. As DNA, the CDR3 is TGCGCCAGCAGCCAGGGACTCGGCTACACCTTC. Translation: CASSQGLGYTF.

This chain joins TRBV11-3 and TRBJ2-3; D is unresolved. Deletions cut 4 bases from V and 0 bases from J, with 8 bases between. CDR3 length: 14 amino acids. The V gene's germline CDR1 is SGHNT and CDR2 YENEEA. The CDR3 spells CASSWTISTDTQYF. DNA of the CDR3: TGTGCCAGCAGCTGGACGATTAGCACAGATACGCAGTATTTT.

The chain combines TRBV4-3 with TRBJ2-7; either TRBD1 or TRBD2 may fit D (5 bases each). The V gene lost 0 bases and the J gene lost 4 bases, with 7 bases spanning the gap. The CDR3 length is 13 residues. CDR1 is LGHNA, CDR2 YSLEER, per germline. DNA for the CDR3: TGCGCCAGCAGCCAAGAGTGGGGGTACGAGCAGTACTTC. Protein sequence: CASSQEWGYEQYF.

This chain joins TRBV29-1 and TRBJ1-1; D is uncertain. Trimming took 4 bases from V and 0 from J, leaving 12 bases between them. CDR3 length: 14 amino acids. CDR1 is SQVTM and CDR2 is ANQGSEA in the germline V gene. This chain's CDR3 is CSVGRTAMNTEAFF. CDR3 in DNA: TGCAGCGTTGGGAGGACGGCGATGAACACTGAAGCTTTCTTT.

The chain employs TRBV5-6 and TRBJ1-2; D gene ambiguous. In germline, CDR1 is SGHDT, CDR2 YYEEEE. V was trimmed by 1 base and J by 10 bases, leaving 8 bases between them. The length of the CDR3 is 11 residues. CDR3 protein: CASSLTVVYTF. DNA for the CDR3: TGTGCCAGCAGCTTGACCGTGGTCTACACCTTC.

This clone was observed a single time. The rearrangement joins TRBV5-4 to TRBJ2-3, with a tentative D call TRBD2 (6 bases). The germline V gene encodes CDR1 SGHNT and CDR2 YYREEE (reference sequence). The CDR3 is 13 residues long. Trimming removed 0 bases from V and 7 bases from J, with 9 bases in between. The CDR3 protein is CASSLAGVNTQYF. In DNA, the CDR3 is TGTGCCAGCAGCTTGGCGGGAGTGAATACGCAGTATTTT. The whole variable domain, remainder taken from reference TRBV5-4 and TRBJ2-3, is ETGVTQSPTHLIKTRGQQVTLRCSSQSGHNTVSWYQQALGQGPQFIFQYYREEENGRGNFPPRFSGLQFPNYSSELNVNALELDDSALYLCASSLAGVNTQYFGPGTRLTVL.

The chain employs TRBV5-1 and TRBJ2-2; possibly TRBD1 or TRBD2 for D (5 bases each). The germline V gene encodes CDR1 SGHRS and CDR2 YFSETQ. CDR3 length: 15 amino acids. Deletions cut 0 bases from V and 4 bases from J, with 10 bases between. CDR3 DNA: TGCGCCAGCAGCTTGGGAGGGGCCCCCACCGGGGAGCTGTTTTTT. Translated, it gives CASSLGGAPTGELFF.

The chain employs TRBV7-2 and TRBJ1-1, with a tentative D call TRBD1 (5 bases). V was shortened by 5 bases and J by 0 bases, with 10 bases between the two germline ends. There are 14 residues in the CDR3. The germline V gene has CDR1 SGHTA and CDR2 FQGNSA. CDR3 nucleotides: TGTGCCAGCAGCGACGGGGCCGTGAACACTGAAGCTTTCTTT. Its protein is CASSDGAVNTEAFF. The complete variable domain, with remaining parts taken from reference TRBV7-2 and TRBJ1-1, reads GAGVSQSPSNKVTEKGKDVELRCDPISGHTALYWYRQSLGQGLEFLIYFQGNSAPDKSGLPSDRFSAERTGGSVSTLTIQRTQQEDSAVYLCASSDGAVNTEAFFGQGTRLTVV.

This chain links TRBV29-1 with TRBJ2-3; D is unresolved. The V gene's germline CDR1 is SQVTM and CDR2 ANQGSEA. The CDR3 is made up of 12 amino acids. V was trimmed by 4 bases and J by 0 bases, leaving 5 bases between them. Here the CDR3 reads CSVVPSTDTQYF. The CDR3 nucleotides read TGCAGCGTTGTGCCTAGCACAGATACGCAGTATTTT.

The chain carries TRBV5-1 and TRBJ1-1, with D possibly being TRBD1 (5 bases). Germline V CDR1 and CDR2: SGHRS, YFSETQ. Trimming cost V 2 bases and J 3 bases, with 11 bases left between them. The CDR3 spans 14 residues. The CDR3 protein is CASSLEGEDTEAFF. As DNA, the CDR3 is TGCGCCAGCAGCTTAGAAGGGGAGGACACTGAAGCTTTCTTT.

J is TRBJ2-5 and V is TRBV18; D is uncertain. CDR1 is KGHSH and CDR2 is LQKENI in the germline V gene. CDR3 length: 14 residues. V was pared by 1 base and J by 0 bases, with 6 bases between. The DNA of the CDR3 is TGTGCCAGCTCACCACAAGGGTACCAAGAGACCCAGTACTTC. It specifies CASSPQGYQETQYF.

The chain carries TRBV5-1 and TRBJ2-5, with D perhaps matching TRBD2 (6 bases). CDR1 SGHRS and CDR2 YFSETQ come from the germline V gene. V was clipped by 0 bases and J by 2 bases, with 8 bases between them. The CDR3 spans 14 residues. The CDR3 protein is CASSLGSGQETQYF. The CDR3 nucleotides read TGCGCCAGCAGCTTGGGCAGCGGGCAAGAGACCCAGTACTTC.

This clone was found once. The chain carries TRBV10-3 and TRBJ2-3, with D possibly TRBD2 on 6 matching bases. The CDR3 runs to 12 residues. The germline CDR1 and CDR2 sequences are ENHRY and SYGVKD. With 8 bases removed from V and 6 bases from J, the gap between germline ends came to 12 bases. The CDR3 DNA follows: TGTGCCATCGGAGGGGTCCAGGATACGCAGTATTTT. Amino acids: CAIGGVQDTQYF.

The chain carries TRBV6-6 and TRBJ1-5; TRBD1 might be the D (6 bases). The germline V gene encodes CDR1 MNHNY and CDR2 SVGAGI (reference sequence). This CDR3 is built from 14 residues. V was shortened by 9 bases and J by 4 bases, with 16 bases between the two germline ends. CDR3 sequence: CASGGAIGNQPQHF. CDR3 sequence (DNA): TGTGCCAGTGGGGGGGCAATAGGTAATCAGCCCCAGCATTTT.

The chain uses TRBV20-1 and TRBJ1-2; TRBD1 is a possible D gene (5 bases). V lost 8 bases, J lost 8 bases, and 15 bases lay in between. Germline values: CDR1 DFQATT, CDR2 SNEGSKA (reference sequence). The CDR3 extends over 11 amino acids. The CDR3 reads CSPTHGGGYTF. As DNA, the CDR3 is TGCAGTCCCACCCACGGGGGGGGCTACACCTTC.

J is TRBJ2-7 and V is TRBV6-5; D is undetermined. V was shortened by 7 bases and J by 0 bases, with 10 bases between the two germline ends. Germline V CDR1 and CDR2: MNHEY, SVGAGI. The CDR3 consists of 13 residues. This CDR3 is CASNPADSYEQYF. The DNA of the CDR3 is TGTGCCAGCAACCCGGCGGACTCCTACGAGCAGTACTTC.

The rearrangement links TRBV7-9 to TRBJ2-5; 8 bases are a match to TRBD2. Germline V CDR1 and CDR2: SEHNR, FQNEAQ (reference sequence). V shed 5 bases and J 4 bases; nucleotides not matched to a gene: 12. The CDR3 contains 16 residues. The CDR3 region has the DNA TGTGCCAGCAGCCGCGGAACTAACGGGAGGGTAGAGACCCAGTACTTC. Protein sequence: CASSRGTNGRVETQYF.

The chain employs TRBV7-2 and TRBJ2-7; TRBD2 is a possible D gene (5 bases). The CDR3 consists of 14 residues. Deletions cut 1 base from V and 7 bases from J, with 14 bases between. Germline lookup yields CDR1 SGHTA and CDR2 FQGNSA. The CDR3 reads CASSLVGRGEEQYF. In nucleotides, the CDR3 is TGTGCCAGCAGCTTAGTAGGACGGGGAGAAGAGCAGTACTTC.

The V and J genes are TRBV9 and TRBJ2-7; 9 nucleotides agree with TRBD1. The CDR3 extends over 12 amino acids. V dropped 3 bases and J dropped 9; count of bases not matched to a gene: 4. Germline V CDR1 and CDR2: SGDLS, YYNGEE. The CDR3 coding sequence is TGTGCCAGCAGCGCGGACAGGGGCCCGCAGTACTTC. Its translation: CASSADRGPQYF.

The chain recombines TRBV14 with TRBJ2-3; D remains unclear. Trimming took 2 bases from V and 2 from J, leaving 17 bases between them. From germline, CDR1 is SGHDN and CDR2 FVKESK. CDR3 length: 17 amino acids. This CDR3 is CASSQIVEEENTDTQYF. CDR3 bases: TGTGCCAGCAGCCAAATCGTCGAAGAAGAGAACACAGATACGCAGTATTTT.

V is TRBV5-1 and J is TRBJ2-7, with 12 bases lining up with TRBD2. The CDR3 contains 15 residues. V shed 3 bases and J 0 bases; nucleotides not matched to a gene: 1. The V gene's germline CDR1 is SGHRS and CDR2 YFSETQ. CDR3 loop: CASSSTSGSSYEQYF. The CDR3 region has the DNA TGCGCCAGCAGCTCGACTAGCGGGAGCTCCTACGAGCAGTACTTC.

This chain joins TRBV10-3 and TRBJ2-5, with 7 bases that match TRBD2. CDR3 length: 15 residues. Germline CDR1 ENHRY, CDR2 SYGVKD. Trimming cost V 4 bases and J 5 bases; bases outside gene matches: 10. The CDR3 DNA reads as TGTGCCATCAGTGGGGTGCGGGGAGGGGCCGAGACCCAGTACTTC. Translated, it gives CAISGVRGGAETQYF.